This T cell receptor (beta chain) was captured by sequencing in a study of blood T cell repertoires in COVID-19. Generated by immunoSEQ multiplex PCR, the TCRdb table keeps only in-frame clones and is missing some. The sample lists about 440,000 clones; around 90% were seen once. The CDR3 sequence is 13 residues long. V lost 0 bases and J 6 bases, leaving 8 bases between the germline ends. Germline CDR1 reads MNHEY; CDR2 reads SMNVEV (reference sequence). Sequencing used PBMCs or T cells enriched from blood (not recorded which). The TCR comes from a man aged 18 to 29 who had recovered from COVID-19. The V gene is TRBV27, the J gene TRBJ1-1; no firm D call. CDR3 sequence: CASSLSNSPEAFF. The CDR3 DNA reads as TGTGCCAGCAGTTTATCGAACTCCCCTGAAGCTTTCTTT.